The present TCR beta chain was sequenced within a study of lymphopenia after photon versus proton radiotherapy. Germline loops: CDR1 MNHEY, CDR2 SVGAGI. The CDR3 length is 13 residues. Deletions cut 6 bases from V and 1 base from J, with 9 bases between. This table comes from immunoSEQ multiplex PCR, and its TCRdb copy is limited to in-frame clones, with some not included. This sample has some 7,000 clones, with approximately 80% found just once. The TCR originated in a man aged 30 to 45 with gastric cancer. The chain combines TRBV6-5 with TRBJ1-1; tentative D call: TRBD1 (6 bases). The specimen was peripheral blood, collected from a patient treated with photon-based radiotherapy. The CDR3 DNA sequence: TGTGCCAGCAGACCGGGACAGAACACTGAAGCTTTCTTT. Protein product: CASRPGQNTEAFF.